This T cell receptor (beta chain) is from a study of control samples from healthy donors and cancer patients. The protocol was immunoSEQ multiplex PCR, while the TCRdb copy is restricted to in-frame clones and leaves out a portion. The table records around 150,000 clones, 85% to 90% of them present only once. The sample comprised blood. The TCR comes from a young man in good health.

The CDR3 loop reads CATSDPGQPASGNTIYF. DNA for the CDR3: TGTGCCACCAGTGATCCGGGACAGCCCGCCTCTGGAAACACCATATATTTT. The gene calls are TRBV24-1 and TRBJ1-3, with 7 bases lining up with TRBD1. Trimming at V came to 3 bases and at J to 0 bases, leaving 7 bases not matched to a gene. Germline CDR1 reads KGHDR; CDR2 reads SFDVKD. This CDR3 contains 17 residues.